Below, one TCR beta chain is given with its context. Its antigen specificity is not known. Base qualities are not recorded, but no much larger clone differs from it by a single base. The germline V gene supplies CDR1 SGHVS and CDR2 FQNEAQ. Inclusive of the bounding cysteine and phenylalanine, the CDR3 is 16 residues long. The sequence is cut down to CDR3 DNA, 48 bases in frame from base 1. Germline trimming amounts to 2 bases on V and 7 bases on J, with 7 as the count of junction bases outside the gene matches. Blood samples were collected up to 4 times in the first month after transplant and then at least monthly when available. These data originate in a study of graft-versus-host responses after intestinal transplantation (dated by TCRdb to about 2021). Broadly, across the study: Recipients received multivisceral, liver-intestinal, or isolated intestinal transplants. Every recipient was given anti-thymocyte globulin induction, then maintenance tacrolimus and steroids for 3 to 4 years. Bulk TCR-beta CDR3 sequencing was used to track graft-versus-host and host-versus-graft alloreactive T cell clones in the graft, circulation and bone marrow after intestinal transplantation. Alloreactive clones were identified by sequencing pre-transplant mixed lymphocyte reaction products and comparing these products with unstimulated pre-transplant donor and recipient T cells. The cohort enrolled some 23 intestinal transplant recipients including one retransplant, and 3 patients lacking pretransplant specimens were excluded. Donor T cell macrochimerism was defined as a peak of at least 4% donor T cells among recipient peripheral blood mononuclear cells. Rather than being sequenced by the commercial service, samples from a few later patients were sequenced in-house on an Illumina MiSeq and processed with MiXCR. Beyond this particular receptor, the publication reports: In patients with donor T cell macrochimerism, the allografts had high GvH to HvG T cell clonal ratios. GvH clones were detected in recipient bone marrow, and some appeared earlier in ileal mucosa or blood, consistent with an intestinal mucosal origin. Early after transplant, peak levels of circulating GvH clones were associated with declines in HvG clones. Conclusions were limited by the relatively low number and heterogeneity of intestinal transplant patients.

Library preparation used the immunoSEQ multiplex PCR assay. Adaptive Biotechnologies carried out high-throughput TCR-beta CDR3 sequencing of genomic DNA for most patients. The authors' analysis ran thus. Adaptive's ImmunoSEQ software supplied the TCR sequencing data for around 19 patients, while MiXCR and VDJtools were used to process a few other patients. CDR3 nucleotide sequences shared by donor and recipient were removed because the origin of these sequences could not be assigned. At least 2-fold expansion over unstimulated cells and a minimum CFSE-low frequency of 0.002% (template counts) or 0.001% (read counts) were required for clones to be classified as alloreactive. A clone was considered mappable if detected in the sequenced pre-transplant spleen, lymph node, or MLR CFSE-low populations of the donor or recipient. Cumulative frequency of alloreactive clones was calculated as a percentage of all sequences weighted by copy number. TCRdb carries this immuneACCESS record with in-frame sequences only. Its versions omit some clonotypes, under half of them owing to an unresolved V gene in the studies checked, with the rest unexplained. The DNA gave D and trimming, while V, J and clone size come from that table. For this sample there are about 16,000 clones; over 80% appear just once. 5% to 6.5% of the sample is held by the ten biggest clonotypes.

The rearranged segments are TRBV7-8 and TRBJ1-6; 8 nucleotides in the junction match TRBD1. The source was PBMCs, collected 110 days after intestinal transplant. The source of this sequence is a human patient who received an intestinal transplant, so some T cells may come from the graft donor. The DNA is TGTGCCAGCAGCTTACGTGCAGGGGGCTCCAATTCACCCCTCCACTTT. Its protein product is CASSLRAGGSNSPLHF. The full variable domain, with segments outside the CDR3 supplied by the reference TRBV7-8 and TRBJ1-6 proteins, appears as GAGVSQSPRYKVAKRGQDVALRCDPISGHVSLFWYQQALGQGPEFLTYFQNEAQLDKSGLPSDRFFAERPEGSVSTLKIQRTQQEDSAVYLCASSLRAGGSNSPLHFGNGTRLTVT.